The 17 T cell receptor beta chains in this list originate from one sample, sequenced in a study of shared clonotypes between healthy human individuals. The table came from immunoSEQ multiplex PCR; TCRdb's copy has only in-frame clones and leaves some out. Of under 600,000 clones listed, around 76% are singletons. The sample was PBMCs. These receptors were taken from a woman in her forties in good health. Some clones in this sample may be carry-over from other donors' samples.

In its sample, this clone was seen once. CDR3 region: CASSIRSSGVGYGYTF. The CDR3 DNA reads as TGTGCCAGTAGTATTCGTTCGTCAGGGGTAGGCTATGGCTACACCTTC. J is TRBJ1-2 and V is TRBV19, with D tentatively TRBD1 (6 bases). The germline CDR1 and CDR2 sequences are LNHDA and SQIVND (reference sequence). V dropped 3 bases and J dropped 4 bases, with 18 bases sitting between them. The CDR3 is 16 residues long.

The chain employs TRBV6-6 and TRBJ2-7; TRBD1 aligns across 9 bases. Trimming cost V 7 bases and J 5 bases; bases outside gene matches: 12. CDR1 is MNHNY and CDR2 is SVGAGI in the germline V gene (reference sequence). The CDR3 sequence is 15 residues long. CDR3 nucleotide sequence: TGTGCCAGCACTCCCCCGGGACAGGGATTCCACGAGCAGTACTTC. Translated, it gives CASTPPGQGFHEQYF.

Concerning this clone: Being one base from a much bigger clone, this may be a read error. V and J are TRBV7-3 and TRBJ2-5; D is perhaps TRBD2 (6 bases). V lost 5 bases, J lost 5 bases, and 15 bases lay in between. Germline CDR1 SGHTA, CDR2 FQGTGA. CDR3 length equals 14 residues. CDR3 nucleotide sequence: TGTGCCAGCAGCCCTGGACTAACCCCCGAGACCCAGTACTTC. Protein: CASSPGLTPETQYF. Supplemented by reference TRBV7-3 and TRBJ2-5, the full variable domain reads GAGVSQTPSNKVTEKGKYVELRCDPISGHTALYWYRQSLGQGPEFLIYFQGTGAADDSGLPNDRFFAVRPEGSVSTLKIQRTERGDSAVYLCASSPGLTPETQYFGPGTRLLVL.

This clone has a handful of counts. The V and J genes are TRBV9 and TRBJ1-1, with 9 bases lining up with TRBD1. Germline values: CDR1 SGDLS, CDR2 YYNGEE. Unmatched junction bases numbered 9, after V lost 4 bases and J lost 5 bases. The length of the CDR3 is 15 residues. The chain's CDR3 is CASSPGTGLRTEAFF. DNA of the CDR3: TGTGCCAGCAGCCCGGGGACAGGGCTAAGAACTGAAGCTTTCTTT.

This chain connects TRBV5-1 to TRBJ2-7; 11 bases match TRBD1. Looked up from germline, CDR1 is SGHRS and CDR2 is YFSETQ. J gave up 3 bases and V 0 bases, and 2 bases lay outside the gene matches. The CDR3 runs 15 residues. The CDR3: CASSLVGTGGYEQYF. The DNA of the CDR3 is TGCGCCAGCAGCTTGGTAGGGACAGGGGGCTACGAGCAGTACTTC.

The CDR3 reads CASSPGQSSGANVLTF. In DNA, the CDR3 is TGTGCCAGCAGCCCCGGACAGAGCTCTGGGGCCAACGTCCTGACTTTC. The chain uses TRBV9 and TRBJ2-6; perhaps TRBD1 as D (6 bases). Germline-derived CDR1 and CDR2 are SGDLS and YYNGEE. This CDR3 region has 16 residues. Trimming cost V 4 bases and J 0 bases, with 11 bases left between them.

This chain links TRBV7-9 with TRBJ2-3; D gene uncertain. This CDR3 has 15 amino acids. Looked up from germline, CDR1 is SEHNR and CDR2 is FQNEAQ (reference sequence). V was cut by 3 bases and J by 0 bases, with 10 bases left in between. The DNA of the CDR3 is TGTGCCAGCAGCTTTCCCGGAACTAGCACAGATACGCAGTATTTT. Encoded protein: CASSFPGTSTDTQYF.

The V and J genes are TRBV7-2 and TRBJ2-5; D remains ambiguous. Matching the DNA end better, TRBJ2-7 makes the J call doubtful. Germline CDR1 SGHTA, CDR2 FQGNSA. This CDR3 has 16 amino acids. CDR3 sequence reads: CASSLAWSSLVYEQYF. CDR3 nucleotides: TGTGCCAGCAGCTTAGCATGGAGCTCTTTGGTTTACGAGCAGTACTTC.

In its sample, this clone was seen a few times. The rearrangement uses TRBV30 and TRBJ2-7; TRBD1 matches at 9 bases. The germline V gene has CDR1 GTSNPN and CDR2 SVGIG (reference sequence). Trimming at V came to 2 bases and at J to 1 base, leaving 3 bases not matched to a gene. The CDR3 totals 14 residues. The CDR3 coding sequence is TGTGCCTGGAGTCCCGGGACAGGGTCCTACGAGCAGTACTTC. This codes for CAWSPGTGSYEQYF.

On this clone itself: Other DNA sequences in this specimen translate into the identical CDR3. The chain couples TRBV7-9 to TRBJ1-3; no clear D gene. V was shortened by 1 base and J by 0 bases, with 7 bases between the two germline ends. CDR3 size: 15 residues. Per the germline V gene, CDR1 is SEHNR and CDR2 is FQNEAQ (reference sequence). CDR3: CASSLVGSSGNTIYF. The DNA for the CDR3 is TGTGCCAGCAGCTTAGTAGGGAGCTCTGGAAACACCATATATTTT.

The table lists this clone with a count of one. This chain joins TRBV7-3 and TRBJ2-3; 7 nucleotides match TRBD2. Trimming removed 5 bases from V and 5 bases from J; junction bases left unmatched: 10. Looked up from germline, CDR1 is SGHTA and CDR2 is FQGTGA. The CDR3 covers 15 residues. The CDR3 region is CASSPGGGRGDTQYF. CDR3 bases: TGTGCCAGCAGCCCCGGTGGCGGGAGAGGAGATACGCAGTATTTT.

The gene calls are TRBV5-4 and TRBJ2-5; weak D call: TRBD2 (5 bases). The V and J ends lost 2 bases and 0 bases respectively, with 8 bases between them. In germline, CDR1 is SGHNT, CDR2 YYREEE (reference sequence). This CDR3 has 14 amino acids. CDR3 coding DNA: TGTGCCAGCAGCTTAGACTACTACCAAGAGACCCAGTACTTC. Its protein product is CASSLDYYQETQYF.

In regard to this clone: Other DNA variants within this sample encode the same CDR3. This chain joins TRBV7-9 and TRBJ2-7, with no clear D. Germline V gives CDR1 SEHNR, CDR2 FQNEAQ (reference sequence). Trimming removed 1 base at V and 1 base at J, with 8 bases between. The CDR3 is made up of 14 amino acids. In DNA, the CDR3 is TGTGCCAGCAGCTTAGGCACGGGTTCCTACGAGCAGTACTTC. Amino acid sequence: CASSLGTGSYEQYF.

The J gene is TRBJ2-5, the V gene TRBV11-2; TRBD2 is a possible D gene (6 bases). The ends were cut back, 3 bases at V and 2 bases at J, with 10 bases in the middle. The CDR3 spans 14 residues. The germline gives CDR1 SGHAT, CDR2 FQNNGV. The CDR3 region has the DNA TGTGCCAGCAGCTTCGGCGGGGAACAAGAGACCCAGTACTTC. Protein: CASSFGGEQETQYF.

This clone was picked up a small number of times. The chain couples TRBV5-1 to TRBJ2-3; maybe TRBD1 (6 bases). This CDR3 contains 14 residues. With 2 bases removed from V and 0 bases from J, the gap between germline ends came to 7 bases. Per the germline V gene, CDR1 is SGHRS and CDR2 is YFSETQ. This chain's CDR3 is CASSFDRSTDTQYF. The CDR3 nucleotides are TGCGCCAGCAGCTTCGACAGGAGCACAGATACGCAGTATTTT.

The J gene is TRBJ2-2, the V gene TRBV12-5; 8 nucleotides agree with TRBD2. V trimming: 4 bases; J trimming: 4 bases; junction bases outside the gene matches: 2. CDR3 size: 14 residues. Germline V gives CDR1 LGHNT, CDR2 FRNRAP. In DNA, the CDR3 is TGTGCTAGTGGTTCCGCGGGGGGCACCGGGGAGCTGTTTTTT. Protein: CASGSAGGTGELFF.

This clone was seen only a few times. The genes are TRBV20-1 and TRBJ1-1, with D unresolved. V shed 1 base and J shed 5 bases, with 5 bases lying between them. The CDR3 extends over 11 amino acids. Per the germline V gene, CDR1 is DFQATT and CDR2 is SNEGSKA (reference sequence). CDR3 nucleotide sequence: TGCAGTGCTAGAGTTGAAACTGAAGCTTTCTTT. Amino acid sequence: CSARVETEAFF.